The subject of this entry is one T cell receptor beta chain. The entry originates in a study of yellow fever vaccine responses in identical twins. Per germline, CDR1 MDHEN and CDR2 SYDVKM. This CDR3 region has 15 residues. V was clipped by 1 base and J by 7 bases, with 14 bases between them. Each CDR3 protein gets one entry after TCRdb re-called the RT-PCR reads with MiXCR. The table has around 20,000 distinct CDR3 sequences, around 70% seen once. The genes are TRBV28 and TRBJ1-3, with unresolved D. Here the sequenced sample was T cells from blood (PBMCs), unsorted or a sorted subset (not recorded which), taken before or after yellow fever vaccination (not recorded which). The TCR comes from a woman between 18 and 29 years old who received the yellow fever vaccine. CDR3 DNA: TGTGCCAGCAGTTTATCTCGGTCTGGCCCGAACACCATATATTTT. It encodes CASSLSRSGPNTIYF. The whole variable domain, remainder taken from reference TRBV28 and TRBJ1-3, is DVKVTQSSRYLVKRTGEKVFLECVQDMDHENMFWYRQDPGLGLRLIYFSYDVKMKEKGDIPEGYSVSREKKERFSLILESASTNQTSMYLCASSLSRSGPNTIYFGEGSWLTVV.